This T cell receptor beta chain was identified in a study of shared clonotypes between healthy human individuals. Overall study: Plates per donor: three CD4 naive, three CD4 memory, two CD8 naive, one CD8 memory.

Turning to this clone: Its antigen is not known.

As processed by the authors: There were no quality scores in the junction-only immunoSEQ sequences, so filtering differed. TCRdb keeps only in-frame clones here, not all; method: immunoSEQ multiplex PCR. The DNA gave D and trimming, while V, J and clone size come from that table. The sample shows about 2 million clones, about 95% of them seen only once. The study's findings and limits: Compared with memory subsets, naive subsets generally had larger estimated richness. It was observed that roughly 5.1% of naive CD4 clonotypes were shared across a handful of donors.

Terminally differentiated effector memory CD45RA+ cells were left out of the naive CD8 fraction, which was CD45RO-negative and positively selected for CCR7. Per the germline V gene, CDR1 is SNHLY and CDR2 is FYNNEI. V shed 2 bases and J shed 3 bases, with 7 bases lying between them. This CDR3 spans 13 amino acids. The sample consisted of naive CD8+ T cells sorted from blood. This TCR derives from a man aged 18 to 29 in good health. This chain connects TRBV2 to TRBJ1-2; D is undetermined. The CDR3 sequence is CASSELADYGYTF. Here the CDR3 DNA reads TGTGCCAGCAGTGAATTGGCAGACTATGGCTACACCTTC. Using reference TRBV2 and TRBJ1-2 for the parts outside the CDR3, the full variable domain is EPEVTQTPSHQVTQMGQEVILRCVPISNHLYFYWYRQILGQKVEFLVSFYNNEISEKSEIFDDQFSVERPDGSNFTLKIRSTKLEDSAMYFCASSELADYGYTFGSGTRLTVV.